The next 9 T cell receptor beta chains were all read from a single sample in a study of T cell responses to AZD1222 COVID-19 vaccine. Repertoires were generated with immunoSEQ multiplex PCR, while TCRdb's copy carries only in-frame clones and drops some. Of about 160,000 clones in the sample, 90% to 95% were seen once. The input for sequencing was peripheral blood, taken on day 0 of MenACWY control vaccination. The receptors stem from an adult in good health.

The V call is TRBV9, the J call TRBJ2-1; 14 nucleotides align to TRBD2. Germline trimming cut 0 bases from V and 8 bases from J; bases unmatched to any gene: 7. Looked up from germline, CDR1 is SGDLS and CDR2 is YYNGEE. CDR3 length: 17 residues. This chain's CDR3 is CASSVVTSGRAKDEQFF. DNA of the CDR3: TGTGCCAGCAGCGTAGTGACTAGCGGGAGGGCCAAGGATGAGCAGTTCTTC.

The chain employs TRBV4-1 and TRBJ1-4; tentatively, D is TRBD1 (5 bases). V lost 7 bases, J lost 6 bases, and 36 bases lay in between. CDR1 and CDR2 (germline): MGHRA, YSYEKL. The CDR3 contains 21 residues. CDR3 sequence reads: CASKSQGLRGEVRSRDEKLFF. The CDR3 DNA sequence: TGCGCCAGCAAGTCCCAGGGCCTTAGGGGCGAAGTTAGGTCAAGAGATGAAAAACTGTTTTTT.

This chain connects TRBV7-2 to TRBJ2-7; tentative D call: TRBD2 (6 bases). The V gene lost 1 base and the J gene lost 5 bases, with 15 bases spanning the gap. The germline gives CDR1 SGHTA, CDR2 FQGNSA. The CDR3 has 15 amino acids. CDR3 residues: CASSLGRSRGNEQYF. CDR3 sequence (DNA): TGTGCCAGCAGCTTAGGTCGCAGCCGGGGGAACGAGCAGTACTTC.

This clone was seen more than once but under ten times. The V gene is TRBV9, the J gene TRBJ2-5, with a tentative D call TRBD2 (7 bases). The germline V and J ends were trimmed by 4 bases and 5 bases, with 21 bases remaining between them. This CDR3 comprises 16 residues. From germline, CDR1 is SGDLS and CDR2 YYNGEE. The CDR3 DNA is TGTGCCAGCAGCCGGGGGGCAGGGGCTGAAGCGGAGACCCAGTACTTC. Translated: CASSRGAGAEAETQYF.

This chain uses TRBV30 with TRBJ2-7, with D unclear. Germline lookup yields CDR1 GTSNPN and CDR2 SVGIG (reference sequence). The CDR3 spans 11 residues. Trimming removed 2 bases from V and 3 bases from J, with 5 bases in between. CDR3 sequence (DNA): TGTGCCTGGAGTAGAGGCTACGAGCAGTACTTC. Translating gives CAWSRGYEQYF.

The chain employs TRBV9 and TRBJ1-1; a possible D gene is TRBD1 (6 bases). This CDR3 spans 15 amino acids. The V end was cut by 7 bases, the J end by 1 base, with 17 bases between. Germline CDR1 reads SGDLS; CDR2 reads YYNGEE. The CDR3 here is CASGVGADSNTEAFF. The CDR3 nucleotides are TGTGCCAGCGGAGTGGGGGCGGATTCGAACACTGAAGCTTTCTTT.

This clone has just one count. The chain uses TRBV7-2 and TRBJ1-3, with 8 bases lining up with TRBD1. This CDR3 contains 14 residues. The V gene's germline CDR1 is SGHTA and CDR2 FQGNSA. V lost 3 bases and J lost 9; bases outside the gene matches: 7. CDR3 sequence reads: CASSFRDRRSTIYF. The CDR3 DNA reads TGTGCCAGCAGCTTCCGGGACAGGAGGAGCACCATATATTTT.

The V gene is TRBV28, the J gene TRBJ2-3; perhaps D is TRBD1 or TRBD2 (6 bases each). The CDR3 sequence is 15 residues long. CDR1 MDHEN and CDR2 SYDVKM come from the germline V gene. Deletions cut 2 bases from V and 1 base from J, with 10 bases between. CDR3 DNA: TGTGCCAGCAGTTTAGGGGGGCAGGGCACAGATACGCAGTATTTT. It yields the protein CASSLGGQGTDTQYF.

The V and J genes are TRBV2 and TRBJ1-5; 8 bases map to TRBD1. CDR3 length: 15 residues. V was clipped by 6 bases and J by 3 bases; unmatched bases: 7. CDR1 SNHLY and CDR2 FYNNEI come from the germline V gene. The CDR3 DNA is TGTGCCAGCAGCGCTGACAGGGGCGACAATCAGCCCCAGCATTTT. It translates to CASSADRGDNQPQHF.